This T cell receptor (beta chain) was sequenced for a study of vaccination and CD4 T cells after COVID-19. Study details: Control cultures received a CEFX pool, an HIV-1 Nef pool, or no peptide.

The CDR3 consists of 13 residues. Trimming removed 7 bases from V and 3 bases from J, with 13 bases in between. From germline, CDR1 is MNHEY and CDR2 SVGEGT. In regard to this clonotype: Its cognate antigen is unknown.

The treatment was: roughly ten-day PBMC culture with coronavirus spike peptide pools or control peptides (ViraFEST assay). Cultured CD4+ T cell DNA was sequenced using the Oncomine TCR Beta short-read assay. MiXCR was run by TCRdb on the PCR reads, yielding one entry per CDR3 protein. The table records under 25,000 distinct CDR3 sequences, roughly three fifths of them present only once. V and J are TRBV6-2 or TRBV6-3 and TRBJ2-7; D possibly corresponds to TRBD2 (6 bases). The clonotype originates from a human donor who had recovered from COVID-19. The specimen sequenced was CD4+ T cells from blood, cultured in vitro. CDR3 nucleotide sequence: TGTGCCAGCACCCTGCGGCGGGACTACGAGCAGTACTTC. It is translated as CASTLRRDYEQYF.